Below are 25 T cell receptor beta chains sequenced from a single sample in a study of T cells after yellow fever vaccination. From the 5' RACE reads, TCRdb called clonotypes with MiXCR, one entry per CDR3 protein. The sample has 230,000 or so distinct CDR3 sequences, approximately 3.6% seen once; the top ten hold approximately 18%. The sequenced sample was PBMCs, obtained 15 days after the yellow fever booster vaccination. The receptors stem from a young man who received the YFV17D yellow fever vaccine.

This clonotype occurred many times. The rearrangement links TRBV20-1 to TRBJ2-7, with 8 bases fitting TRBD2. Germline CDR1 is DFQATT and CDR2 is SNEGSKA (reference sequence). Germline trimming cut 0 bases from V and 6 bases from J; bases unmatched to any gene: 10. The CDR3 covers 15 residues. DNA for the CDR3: TGCAGTGCTAGAGATCCGGCGGGGGGTACTCCCGAGCAGTACTTC. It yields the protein CSARDPAGGTPEQYF.

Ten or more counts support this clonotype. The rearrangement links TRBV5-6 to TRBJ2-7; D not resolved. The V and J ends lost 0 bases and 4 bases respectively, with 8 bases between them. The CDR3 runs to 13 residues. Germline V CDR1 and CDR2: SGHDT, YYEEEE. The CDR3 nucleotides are TGTGCCAGCAGCTTGGGGCAGTATTACGAGCAGTACGTC. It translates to CASSLGQYYEQYV.

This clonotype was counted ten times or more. CDR3 in amino acids: CASSQVAASGYNEQFF. The CDR3 DNA reads as TGTGCCAGCAGCCAAGTCGCGGCTAGCGGATACAATGAGCAGTTCTTC. The V and J genes are TRBV4-2 and TRBJ2-1; 7 bases map to TRBD2. Unmatched junction bases numbered 7, after V lost 1 base and J lost 4 bases. The CDR3 totals 16 residues. Per the germline V gene, CDR1 is LGHNA and CDR2 is YNFKEQ.

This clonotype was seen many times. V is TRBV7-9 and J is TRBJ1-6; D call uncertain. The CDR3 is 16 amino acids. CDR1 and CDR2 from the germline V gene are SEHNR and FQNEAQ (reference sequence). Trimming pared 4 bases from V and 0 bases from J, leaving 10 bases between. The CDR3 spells CASSSTRSSYNSPLHF. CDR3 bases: TGTGCCAGCAGCTCGACACGTAGCTCCTATAATTCACCCCTCCACTTT.

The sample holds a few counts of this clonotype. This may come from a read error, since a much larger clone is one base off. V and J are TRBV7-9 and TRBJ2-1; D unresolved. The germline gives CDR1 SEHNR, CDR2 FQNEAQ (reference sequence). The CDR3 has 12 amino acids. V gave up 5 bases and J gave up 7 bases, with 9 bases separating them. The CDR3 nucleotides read TGTGCCAGCAGCCAAGACGGGAATGAGCAGTTCTTC. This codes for CASSQDGNEQFF.

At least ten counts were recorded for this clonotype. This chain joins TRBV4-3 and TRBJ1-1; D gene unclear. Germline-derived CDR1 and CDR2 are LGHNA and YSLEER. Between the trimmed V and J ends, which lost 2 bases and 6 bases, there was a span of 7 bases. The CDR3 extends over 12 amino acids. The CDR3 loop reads CASSQIGAEAFF. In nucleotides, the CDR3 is TGCGCCAGCAGCCAAATTGGCGCTGAAGCTTTCTTT.

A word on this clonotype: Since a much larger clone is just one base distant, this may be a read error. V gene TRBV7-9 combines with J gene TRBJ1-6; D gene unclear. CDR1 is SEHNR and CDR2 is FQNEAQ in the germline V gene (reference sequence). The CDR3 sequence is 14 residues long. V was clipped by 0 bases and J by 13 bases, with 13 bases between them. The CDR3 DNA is TGTGCCAGCAGCTTAGCGGTCGGGATGGATCCCCTCCACTTT. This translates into CASSLAVGMDPLHF.

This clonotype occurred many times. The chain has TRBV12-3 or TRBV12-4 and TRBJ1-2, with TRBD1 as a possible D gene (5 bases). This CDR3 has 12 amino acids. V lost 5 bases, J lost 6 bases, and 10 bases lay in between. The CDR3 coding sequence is TGTGCCAGCAGTCCCCCCAGGGATGGCTACACCTTC. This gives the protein CASSPPRDGYTF.

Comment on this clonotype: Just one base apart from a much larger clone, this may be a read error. The CDR3 is CASSFSPTETEAFF. The DNA of the CDR3 is TGTGCCAGCAGCTTTAGTCCGACAGAGACTGAAGCTTTCTTT. The chain employs TRBV7-9 and TRBJ1-1, with a tentative D call TRBD1 (5 bases). This CDR3 region has 14 residues. Per the germline V gene, CDR1 is SEHNR and CDR2 is FQNEAQ (reference sequence). The V end was cut by 3 bases, the J end by 5 bases, with 13 bases between.

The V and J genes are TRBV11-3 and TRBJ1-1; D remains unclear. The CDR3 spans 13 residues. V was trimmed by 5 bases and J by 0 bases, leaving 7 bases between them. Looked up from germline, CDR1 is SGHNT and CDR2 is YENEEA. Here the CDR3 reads CASSQNMNTEAFF. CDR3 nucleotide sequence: TGTGCCAGCAGCCAAAACATGAACACTGAAGCTTTCTTT.

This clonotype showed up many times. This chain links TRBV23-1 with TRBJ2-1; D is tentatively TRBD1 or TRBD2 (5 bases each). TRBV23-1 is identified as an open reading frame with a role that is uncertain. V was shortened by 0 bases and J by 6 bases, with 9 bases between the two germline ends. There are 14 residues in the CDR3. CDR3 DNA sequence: TGCGCCAGCAGTCAATCGGGGACGAGCAATGAGCAGTTCTTC. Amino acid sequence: CASSQSGTSNEQFF.

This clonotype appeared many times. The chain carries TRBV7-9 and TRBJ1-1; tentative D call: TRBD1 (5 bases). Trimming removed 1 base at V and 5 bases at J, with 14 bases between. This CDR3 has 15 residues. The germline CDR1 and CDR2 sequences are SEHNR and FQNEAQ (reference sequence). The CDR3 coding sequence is TGTGCCAGCAGCTTAGTGGGGACCCCGGAGACTGAAGCTTTCTTT. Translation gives CASSLVGTPETEAFF. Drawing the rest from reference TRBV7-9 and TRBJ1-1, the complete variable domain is DTGVSQNPRHKITKRGQNVTFRCDPISEHNRLYWYRQTLGQGPEFLTYFQNEAQLEKSRLLSDRFSAERPKGSFSTLEIQRTEQGDSAMYLCASSLVGTPETEAFFGQGTRLTVV.

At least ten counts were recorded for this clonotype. This CDR3 is CASSQDLDSYEQYF. DNA of the CDR3: TGTGCCAGCAGCCAAGACTTGGATAGCTACGAGCAGTACTTC. The V and J genes are TRBV3-1 and TRBJ2-7; D gene uncertain. The ends were cut back, 0 bases at V and 3 bases at J, with 9 bases in the middle. The CDR3 covers 14 residues. Germline V gene lookup returns CDR1 LGHDT and CDR2 YNNKEL (reference sequence).

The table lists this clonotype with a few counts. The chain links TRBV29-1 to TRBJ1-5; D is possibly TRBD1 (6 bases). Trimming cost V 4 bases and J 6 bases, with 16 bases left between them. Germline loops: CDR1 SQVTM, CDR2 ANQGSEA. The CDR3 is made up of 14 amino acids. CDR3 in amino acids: CSVAVRGWVQPQHF. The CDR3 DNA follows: TGCAGCGTTGCAGTCAGGGGATGGGTTCAGCCCCAGCATTTT.

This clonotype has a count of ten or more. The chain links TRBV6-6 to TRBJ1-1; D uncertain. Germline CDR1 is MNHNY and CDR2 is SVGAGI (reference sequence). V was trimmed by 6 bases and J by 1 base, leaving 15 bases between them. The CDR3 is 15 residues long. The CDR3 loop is CASRTRGSANTEAFF. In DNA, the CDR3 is TGTGCCAGCAGGACGCGAGGGTCCGCGAACACTGAAGCTTTCTTT.

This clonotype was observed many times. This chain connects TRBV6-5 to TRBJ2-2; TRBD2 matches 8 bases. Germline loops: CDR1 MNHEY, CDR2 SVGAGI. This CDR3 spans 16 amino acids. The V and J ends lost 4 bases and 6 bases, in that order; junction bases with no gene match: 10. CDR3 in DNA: TGTGCCAGCAGTTCTGGAACTAGCGGCGGAGCCGGGGAGCTGTTTTTT. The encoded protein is CASSSGTSGGAGELFF.

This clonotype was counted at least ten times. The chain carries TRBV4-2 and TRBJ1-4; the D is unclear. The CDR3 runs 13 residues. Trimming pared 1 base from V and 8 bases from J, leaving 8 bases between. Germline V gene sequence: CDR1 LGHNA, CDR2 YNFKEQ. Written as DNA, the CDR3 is TGTGCCAGCAGCCAAGGGGGAAAAGAAAAACTGTTTTTT. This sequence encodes CASSQGGKEKLFF.

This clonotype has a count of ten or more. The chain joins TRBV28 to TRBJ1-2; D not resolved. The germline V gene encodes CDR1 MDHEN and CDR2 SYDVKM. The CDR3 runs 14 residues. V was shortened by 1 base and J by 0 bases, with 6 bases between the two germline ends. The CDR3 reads CASSLSPANYGYTF. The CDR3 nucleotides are TGTGCCAGCAGTTTATCCCCGGCTAACTATGGCTACACCTTC.

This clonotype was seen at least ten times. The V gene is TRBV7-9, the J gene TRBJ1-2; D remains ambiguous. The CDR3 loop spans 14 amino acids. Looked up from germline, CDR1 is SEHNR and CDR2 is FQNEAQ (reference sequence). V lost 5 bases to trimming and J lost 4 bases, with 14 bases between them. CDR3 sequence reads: CASSPESALYGYTF. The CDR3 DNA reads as TGTGCCAGCAGCCCCGAGTCGGCCCTCTATGGCTACACCTTC.

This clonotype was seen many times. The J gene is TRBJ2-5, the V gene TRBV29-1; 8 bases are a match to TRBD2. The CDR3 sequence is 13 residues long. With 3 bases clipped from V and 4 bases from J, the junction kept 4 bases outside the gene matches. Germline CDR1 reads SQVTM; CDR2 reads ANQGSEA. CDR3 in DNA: TGCAGCGTTGAGGGGACTAGAGCAGAGACCCAGTACTTC. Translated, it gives CSVEGTRAETQYF.

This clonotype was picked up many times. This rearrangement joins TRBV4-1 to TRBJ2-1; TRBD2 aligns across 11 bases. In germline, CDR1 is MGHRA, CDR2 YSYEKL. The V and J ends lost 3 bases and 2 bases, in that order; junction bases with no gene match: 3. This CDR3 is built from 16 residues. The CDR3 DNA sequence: TGCGCCAGCAGCCATAGCGGGGGGGCCCCCTACAATGAGCAGTTCTTC. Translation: CASSHSGGAPYNEQFF.

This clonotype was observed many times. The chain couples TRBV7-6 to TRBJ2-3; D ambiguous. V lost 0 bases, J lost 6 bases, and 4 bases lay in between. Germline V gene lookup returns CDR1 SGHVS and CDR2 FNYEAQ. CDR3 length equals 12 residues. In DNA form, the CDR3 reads TGTGCCAGCAGCTTAGCGGTGGATACGCAGTATTTT. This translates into CASSLAVDTQYF.

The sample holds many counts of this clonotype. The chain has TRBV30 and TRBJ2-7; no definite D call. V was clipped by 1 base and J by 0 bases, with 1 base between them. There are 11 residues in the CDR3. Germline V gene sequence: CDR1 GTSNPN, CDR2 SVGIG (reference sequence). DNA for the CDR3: TGTGCCTGGAGTGACTCCTACGAGCAGTACTTC. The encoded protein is CAWSDSYEQYF.

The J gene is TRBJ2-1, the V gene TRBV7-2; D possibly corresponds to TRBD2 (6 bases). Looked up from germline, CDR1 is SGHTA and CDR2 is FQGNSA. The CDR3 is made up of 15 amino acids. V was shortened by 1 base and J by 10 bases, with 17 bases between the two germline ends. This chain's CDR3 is CASSLVRGGMTEQFF. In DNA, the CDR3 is TGTGCCAGCAGCTTAGTTCGTGGGGGGATGACCGAGCAGTTCTTC.

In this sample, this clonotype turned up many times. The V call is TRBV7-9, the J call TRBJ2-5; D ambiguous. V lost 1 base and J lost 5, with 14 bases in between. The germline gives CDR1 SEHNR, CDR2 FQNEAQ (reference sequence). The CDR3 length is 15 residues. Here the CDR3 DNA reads TGTGCCAGCAGCTTAGGGACGCTAAACCGGGAGACCCAGTACTTC. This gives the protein CASSLGTLNRETQYF.